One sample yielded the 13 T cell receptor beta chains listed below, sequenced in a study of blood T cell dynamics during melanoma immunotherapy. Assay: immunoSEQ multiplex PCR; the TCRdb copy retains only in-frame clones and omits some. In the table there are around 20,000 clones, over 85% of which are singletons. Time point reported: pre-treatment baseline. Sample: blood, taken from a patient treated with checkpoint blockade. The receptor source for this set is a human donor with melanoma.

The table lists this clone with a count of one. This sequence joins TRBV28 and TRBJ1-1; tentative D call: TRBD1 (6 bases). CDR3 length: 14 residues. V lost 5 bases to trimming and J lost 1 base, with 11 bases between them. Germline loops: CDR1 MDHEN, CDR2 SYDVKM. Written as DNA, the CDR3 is TGTGCCAGCAGTCTCACAGGGCCGAACACTGAAGCTTTCTTT. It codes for CASSLTGPNTEAFF. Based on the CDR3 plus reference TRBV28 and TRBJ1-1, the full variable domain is DVKVTQSSRYLVKRTGEKVFLECVQDMDHENMFWYRQDPGLGLRLIYFSYDVKMKEKGDIPEGYSVSREKKERFSLILESASTNQTSMYLCASSLTGPNTEAFFGQGTRLTVV.

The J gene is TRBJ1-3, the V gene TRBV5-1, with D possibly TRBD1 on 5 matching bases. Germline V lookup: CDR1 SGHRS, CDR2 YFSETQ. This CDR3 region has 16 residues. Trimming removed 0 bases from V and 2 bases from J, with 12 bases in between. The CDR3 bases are TGCGCCAGCAGCTTGGCTCGACAGCTAACTGGAAACACCATATATTTT. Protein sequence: CASSLARQLTGNTIYF.

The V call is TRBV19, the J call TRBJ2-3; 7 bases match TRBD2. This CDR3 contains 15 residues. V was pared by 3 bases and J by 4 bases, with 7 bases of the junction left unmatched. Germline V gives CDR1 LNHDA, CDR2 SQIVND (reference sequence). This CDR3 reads CASSIGGVRADTQYF. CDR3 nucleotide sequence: TGTGCCAGTAGTATTGGGGGGGTCAGGGCAGATACGCAGTATTTT.

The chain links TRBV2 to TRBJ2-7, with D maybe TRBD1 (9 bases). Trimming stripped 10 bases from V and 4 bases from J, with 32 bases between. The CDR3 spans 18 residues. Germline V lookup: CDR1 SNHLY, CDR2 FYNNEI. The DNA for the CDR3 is TGTGCCATCACCCCGGGACAGGGATTTACCGGGAGGGATTACGAGCAGTACTTC. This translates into CAITPGQGFTGRDYEQYF.

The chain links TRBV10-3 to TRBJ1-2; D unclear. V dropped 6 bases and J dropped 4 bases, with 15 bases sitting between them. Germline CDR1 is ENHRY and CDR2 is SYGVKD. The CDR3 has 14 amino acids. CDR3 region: CAISPPGEIYGYTF. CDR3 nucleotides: TGTGCCATCAGCCCCCCCGGGGAAATCTATGGCTACACCTTC.

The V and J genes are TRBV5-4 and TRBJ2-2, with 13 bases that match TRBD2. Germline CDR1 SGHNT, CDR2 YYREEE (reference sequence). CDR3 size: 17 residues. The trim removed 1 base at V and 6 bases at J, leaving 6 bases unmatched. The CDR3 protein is CASSLSGLAGRSGELFF. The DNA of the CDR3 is TGTGCCAGCAGCTTGTCGGGACTAGCGGGGAGGTCCGGGGAGCTGTTTTTT.

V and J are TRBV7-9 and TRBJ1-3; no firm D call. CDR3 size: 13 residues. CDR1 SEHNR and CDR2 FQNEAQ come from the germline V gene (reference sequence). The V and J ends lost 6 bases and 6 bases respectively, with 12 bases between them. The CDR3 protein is CASRISAENTIYF. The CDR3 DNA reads TGTGCCAGCAGAATATCCGCGGAAAACACCATATATTTT.

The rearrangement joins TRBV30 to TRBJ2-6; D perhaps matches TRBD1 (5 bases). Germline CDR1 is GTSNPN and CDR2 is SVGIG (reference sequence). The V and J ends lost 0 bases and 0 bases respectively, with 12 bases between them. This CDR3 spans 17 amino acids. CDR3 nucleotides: TGTGCCTGGAGTGTACGGGCAGGGTCCTCTGGGGCCAACGTCCTGACTTTC. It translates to CAWSVRAGSSGANVLTF. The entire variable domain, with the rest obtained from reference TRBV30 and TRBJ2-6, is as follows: SQTIHQWPATLVQPVGSPLSLECTVEGTSNPNLYWYRQAAGRGLQLLFYSVGIGQISSEVPQNLSASRPQDRQFILSSKKLLLSDSGFYLCAWSVRAGSSGANVLTFGAGSRLTVL.

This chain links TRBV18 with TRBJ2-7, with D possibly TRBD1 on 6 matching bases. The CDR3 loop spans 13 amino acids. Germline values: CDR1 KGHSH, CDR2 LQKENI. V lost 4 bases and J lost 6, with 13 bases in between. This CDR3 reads CASSRQVGLEQYF. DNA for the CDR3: TGTGCCAGCTCACGACAGGTTGGGCTCGAGCAGTACTTC.

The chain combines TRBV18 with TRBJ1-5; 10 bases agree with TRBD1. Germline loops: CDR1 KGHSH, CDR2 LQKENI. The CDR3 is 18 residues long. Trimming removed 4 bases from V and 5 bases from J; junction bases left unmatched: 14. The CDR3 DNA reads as TGTGCCAGCTCACAATTACGGACAGGGGGAGGAGTAGATCAGCCCCAGCATTTT. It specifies CASSQLRTGGGVDQPQHF.

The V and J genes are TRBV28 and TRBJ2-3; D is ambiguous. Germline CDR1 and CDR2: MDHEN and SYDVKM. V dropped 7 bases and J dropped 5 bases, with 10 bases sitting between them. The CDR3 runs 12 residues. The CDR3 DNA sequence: TGTGCCAGCATGGGCTACCGAGATACGCAGTATTTT. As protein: CASMGYRDTQYF.

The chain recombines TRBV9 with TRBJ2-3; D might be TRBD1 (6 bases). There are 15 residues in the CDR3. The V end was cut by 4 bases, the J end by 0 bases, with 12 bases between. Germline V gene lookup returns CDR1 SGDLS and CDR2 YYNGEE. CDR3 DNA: TGTGCCAGCAGCTTTGGGACACCTAGCACAGATACGCAGTATTTT. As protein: CASSFGTPSTDTQYF.

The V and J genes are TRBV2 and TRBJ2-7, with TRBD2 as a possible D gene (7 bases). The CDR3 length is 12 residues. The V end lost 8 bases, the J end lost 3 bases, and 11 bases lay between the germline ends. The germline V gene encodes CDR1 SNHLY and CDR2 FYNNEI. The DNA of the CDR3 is TGTGCCAGCGGGGGGGGCTTCTACGAGCAGTACTTC. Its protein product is CASGGGFYEQYF.